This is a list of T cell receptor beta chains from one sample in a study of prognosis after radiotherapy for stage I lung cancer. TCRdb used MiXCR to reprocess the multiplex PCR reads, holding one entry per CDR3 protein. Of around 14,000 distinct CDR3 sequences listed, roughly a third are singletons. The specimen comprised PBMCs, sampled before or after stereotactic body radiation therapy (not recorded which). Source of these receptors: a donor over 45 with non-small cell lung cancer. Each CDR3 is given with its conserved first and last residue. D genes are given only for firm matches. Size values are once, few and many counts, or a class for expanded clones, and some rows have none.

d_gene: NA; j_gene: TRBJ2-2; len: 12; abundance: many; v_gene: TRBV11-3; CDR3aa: CASGKNTGELFF; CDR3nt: TGTGCCAGCGGCAAAAACACCGGGGAGCTGTTTTTT
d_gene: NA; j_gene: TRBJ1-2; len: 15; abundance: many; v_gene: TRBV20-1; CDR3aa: CSARDGGEGGYGYTF; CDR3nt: TGCAGTGCTAGAGACGGCGGGGAGGGTGGGTATGGCTACACCTTC
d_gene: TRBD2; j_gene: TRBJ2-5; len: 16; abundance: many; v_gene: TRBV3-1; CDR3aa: CASSQGLAGALETQYF; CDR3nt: TGTGCCAGCAGCCAGGGACTAGCGGGGGCCTTAGAGACCCAGTACTTC
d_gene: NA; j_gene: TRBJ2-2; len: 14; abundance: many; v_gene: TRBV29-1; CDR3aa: CSVEEGGNTGELFF; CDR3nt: TGCAGCGTTGAAGAGGGGGGGAACACCGGGGAGCTGTTTTTT
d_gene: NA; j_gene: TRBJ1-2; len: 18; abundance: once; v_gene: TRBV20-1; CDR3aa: CSARAVVHGAGDNYGYTF; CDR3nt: TGCAGTGCTAGAGCAGTGGTTCATGGAGCCGGCGATAACTATGGCTACACCTTC
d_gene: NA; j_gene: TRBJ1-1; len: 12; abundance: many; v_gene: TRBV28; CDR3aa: CASSLGQNEAFF; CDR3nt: TGTGCCAGCAGTTTAGGGCAGAATGAAGCTTTCTTT
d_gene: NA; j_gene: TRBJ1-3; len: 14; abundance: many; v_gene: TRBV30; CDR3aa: CAWSRTDSGNTIYF; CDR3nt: TGTGCCTGGAGCCGGACAGACTCTGGAAACACCATATATTTT
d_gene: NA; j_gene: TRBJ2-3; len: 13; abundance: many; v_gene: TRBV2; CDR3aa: CASRTGRADTQYF; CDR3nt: TGTGCCAGCAGGACAGGGAGGGCAGATACGCAGTATTTT
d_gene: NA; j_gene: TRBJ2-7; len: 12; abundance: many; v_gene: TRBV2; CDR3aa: CASSAVSYEQYF; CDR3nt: TGTGCCAGCAGTGCAGTCTCCTACGAGCAGTACTTC
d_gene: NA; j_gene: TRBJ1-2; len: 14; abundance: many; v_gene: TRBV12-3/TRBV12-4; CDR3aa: CASSLRTERYGYTF; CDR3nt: TGTGCCAGCAGCCTCCGGACAGAACGGTATGGCTACACCTTC
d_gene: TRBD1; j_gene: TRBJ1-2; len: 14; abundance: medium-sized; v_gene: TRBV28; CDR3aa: CASSTDRGEDGYTF; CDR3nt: TGTGCCAGCAGCACGGACAGGGGTGAGGATGGCTACACCTTC
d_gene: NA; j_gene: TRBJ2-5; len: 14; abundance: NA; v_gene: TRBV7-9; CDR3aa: CASSLLGEGETQYF; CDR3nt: TGTGCCAGCAGCTTGTTGGGCGAAGGGGAGACCCAGTACTTC
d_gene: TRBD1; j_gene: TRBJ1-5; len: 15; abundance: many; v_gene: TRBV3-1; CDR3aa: CANGHQAGGNQPQHF; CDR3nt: TGTGCTAACGGTCATCAGGCAGGGGGTAATCAGCCCCAGCATTTT
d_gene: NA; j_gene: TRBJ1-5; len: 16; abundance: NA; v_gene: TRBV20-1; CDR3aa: CSARVPQGHSNQPQHF; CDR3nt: TGCAGTGCTAGAGTCCCACAGGGCCATAGCAATCAGCCCCAGCATTTT
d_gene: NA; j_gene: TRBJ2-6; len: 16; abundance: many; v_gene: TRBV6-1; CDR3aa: CASSGGAISGANVLTF; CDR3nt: TGTGCCAGCAGTGGAGGGGCAATCTCTGGGGCCAACGTCCTGACTTTC